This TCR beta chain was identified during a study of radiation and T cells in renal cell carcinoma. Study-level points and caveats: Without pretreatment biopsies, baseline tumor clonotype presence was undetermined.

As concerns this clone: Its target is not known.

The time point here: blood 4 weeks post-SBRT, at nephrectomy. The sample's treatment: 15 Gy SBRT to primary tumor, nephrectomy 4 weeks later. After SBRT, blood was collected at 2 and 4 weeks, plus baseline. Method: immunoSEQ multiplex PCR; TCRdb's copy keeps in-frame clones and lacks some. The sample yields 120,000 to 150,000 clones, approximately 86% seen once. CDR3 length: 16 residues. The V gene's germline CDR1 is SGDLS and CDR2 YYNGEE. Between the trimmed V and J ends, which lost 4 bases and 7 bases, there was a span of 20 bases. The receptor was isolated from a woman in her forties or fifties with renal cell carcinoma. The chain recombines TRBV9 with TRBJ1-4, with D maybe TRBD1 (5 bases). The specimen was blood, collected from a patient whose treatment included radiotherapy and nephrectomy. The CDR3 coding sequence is TGTGCCAGCAGCCCCGGGGTAGGGGTGAGGGGTGAAAAACTGTTTTTT. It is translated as CASSPGVGVRGEKLFF.